This T cell receptor beta chain was sequenced in a study of cytomegalovirus exposure and HLA in healthy donors. Study-level findings and limits: In a later analysis, an Asian-associated ancestry cluster reportedly showed fewer N-insertions than the 666-donor mean. Serostatus for CMV was the only available immune exposure information.

In the case of this clone: Antigen specificity is unknown.

The CDR3 has 14 residues. Per the germline V gene, CDR1 is SGHTA and CDR2 is FQGNSA. V trimming: 4 bases; J trimming: 7 bases; junction bases outside the gene matches: 7. Primers: 60 Vbeta forward and 13 Jbeta reverse. Assay: immunoSEQ multiplex PCR; the TCRdb copy retains only in-frame clones and omits some. The sample table sets out about 130,000 clones. The TCR originated in a woman aged 35 to 49 in good health and CMV-seronegative. The sequenced sample consisted of PBMCs. The V and J genes are TRBV7-2 and TRBJ1-5; 7 nucleotides match TRBD1. This CDR3 reads CASSSTGVNQPQHF. Here the CDR3 DNA reads TGTGCCAGCAGCTCCACAGGGGTTAACCAGCCCCAGCATTTT.